Shown below are 17 T cell receptor beta chains from a single sample sequenced in a study of PD-1 blockade in classical Hodgkin lymphoma. Clones were read by immunoSEQ multiplex PCR, and TCRdb kept only the in-frame ones, dropping some. In the table there are about 84,000 clones, around 90% of which are singletons. Each patient's relapse followed autologous stem cell transplantation, and brentuximab vedotin exposure varied. The specimen comprised peripheral blood mononuclear cells (PBMCs), sampled at baseline. Every receptor here comes from a human donor with classical Hodgkin lymphoma.

Concerning this clone itself: This specimen includes other DNA sequences encoding the same CDR3. For the CDR3, the DNA is TGCAGCGTTGAGGACAGTAACTATGGCTACACCTTC. Its translation: CSVEDSNYGYTF. The rearrangement joins TRBV29-1 to TRBJ1-2, with D tentatively TRBD1 (6 bases). V was clipped by 3 bases and J by 1 base, with 6 bases between them. This CDR3 is built from 12 residues. The germline V gene encodes CDR1 SQVTM and CDR2 ANQGSEA.

This clone has a single count. The CDR3 region is CASSFSRAGVTEAFF. CDR3 bases: TGTGCCAGCAGCTTTTCTCGCGCAGGGGTAACTGAAGCTTTCTTT. The chain joins TRBV11-2 to TRBJ1-1, with D tentatively TRBD1 (6 bases). V was clipped by 3 bases and J by 5 bases, with 16 bases between them. The germline V gene encodes CDR1 SGHAT and CDR2 FQNNGV. The CDR3 length is 15 residues.

Concerning this clone itself: It is unclear where the CDR3 begins or ends on the DNA, so no DNA is shown, and the CDR3 is as TCRdb lists it. The chain recombines TRBV27 with TRBJ1-4; whether TRBD1, the table's D call, matches the DNA was not checked. Germline lookup yields CDR1 MNHEY and CDR2 SMNVEV (reference sequence). The CDR3 sequence runs 19 residues, both termini included. The CDR3 spells CASSLFGPGSGPTNEKLFF.

This chain uses TRBV9 with TRBJ2-2; D not resolved. The V end was cut by 0 bases, the J end by 0 bases, with 3 bases between. The length of the CDR3 is 14 residues. CDR1 is SGDLS and CDR2 is YYNGEE in the germline V gene. The CDR3 loop is CASSVDSNTGELFF. The DNA for the CDR3 is TGTGCCAGCAGCGTAGATTCGAACACCGGGGAGCTGTTTTTT.

The chain links TRBV2 to TRBJ2-7; D not resolved. Per germline, CDR1 SNHLY and CDR2 FYNNEI. Trimming stripped 2 bases from V and 1 base from J, with 3 bases between. The CDR3 is 12 residues long. DNA of the CDR3: TGTGCCAGCAGTGAACTGTCCTACGAGCAGTACTTC. It yields the protein CASSELSYEQYF.

This chain connects TRBV7-9 to TRBJ2-6, with unresolved D. This CDR3 has 17 amino acids. The V gene's germline CDR1 is SEHNR and CDR2 FQNEAQ (reference sequence). The V end lost 1 base, the J end lost 4 bases, and 14 bases lay between the germline ends. CDR3 region: CASSLDWVRSGANVLTF. CDR3 coding DNA: TGTGCCAGCAGCTTAGACTGGGTCAGGTCCGGGGCCAACGTCCTGACTTTC. The entire variable domain, with the rest obtained from reference TRBV7-9 and TRBJ2-6, is as follows: DTGVSQNPRHKITKRGQNVTFRCDPISEHNRLYWYRQTLGQGPEFLTYFQNEAQLEKSRLLSDRFSAERPKGSFSTLEIQRTEQGDSAMYLCASSLDWVRSGANVLTFGAGSRLTVL.

This clone turned up a few times. Other DNA sequences in this specimen translate into the identical CDR3. The chain has TRBV11-2 and TRBJ1-5, with D possibly TRBD1 on 5 matching bases. CDR1 and CDR2 from the germline V gene are SGHAT and FQNNGV. The ends were cut back, 1 base at V and 7 bases at J, with 11 bases in the middle. The CDR3 is 14 residues long. The CDR3 DNA sequence: TGTGCCAGCAGCTTAGCGGGGGGAGGGCAGCCCCAGCATTTT. Translating gives CASSLAGGGQPQHF.

The chain links TRBV6-5 to TRBJ1-4; 10 bases agree with TRBD1. CDR1 and CDR2 (germline): MNHEY, SVGAGI. This CDR3 has 14 residues. With V trimmed by 6 bases and J by 11 bases, 9 bases remained unmatched. CDR3 in amino acids: CASSLGTGEKKLFF. The CDR3 DNA reads as TGTGCCAGCAGCCTAGGGACAGGGGAGAAGAAACTGTTTTTT.

The chain recombines TRBV14 with TRBJ2-5; 9 bases line up with TRBD2. Germline assignment: CDR1 SGHDN and CDR2 FVKESK. Unmatched junction bases numbered 6, after V lost 0 bases and J lost 4 bases. The CDR3 consists of 16 residues. CDR3 sequence: CASSQDTLAGTETQYF. CDR3 nucleotide sequence: TGTGCCAGCAGCCAAGACACGCTAGCGGGGACAGAGACCCAGTACTTC.

The chain has TRBV15 and TRBJ2-5, with unresolved D. The length of the CDR3 is 15 residues. Germline assignment: CDR1 LNHNV and CDR2 YYDKDF (reference sequence). The ends were cut back, 0 bases at V and 0 bases at J, with 8 bases in the middle. The CDR3 DNA follows: TGTGCCACCAGCAGAGATTATCAGTACCAAGAGACCCAGTACTTC. Residues: CATSRDYQYQETQYF.

This clone was counted a single time. The chain links TRBV10-2 to TRBJ2-3, with 9 bases that match TRBD2. CDR3 length equals 18 residues. Germline assignment: CDR1 WSHSY and CDR2 SAAADI. Trimming removed 2 bases from V and 0 bases from J; junction bases left unmatched: 9. CDR3 bases: TGCGCCAGCAGTGAGGTGGCGGGAGGGCCCAATAGCACAGATACGCAGTATTTT. Translated, it gives CASSEVAGGPNSTDTQYF.

The CDR3 loop reads CASSVGASGPQETQYF. The CDR3 region has the DNA TGTGCCAGCAGCGTAGGCGCTAGCGGGCCACAAGAGACCCAGTACTTC. The V and J genes are TRBV9 and TRBJ2-5; the match to TRBD2 covers 8 bases. The CDR3 runs 16 residues. Unmatched junction bases numbered 6, after V lost 0 bases and J lost 2 bases. Looked up from germline, CDR1 is SGDLS and CDR2 is YYNGEE.

The rearrangement links TRBV7-2 to TRBJ1-1, with TRBD1 matching over 9 bases. The CDR3 is 15 amino acids. V was clipped by 5 bases and J by 3 bases; unmatched bases: 7. Germline-derived CDR1 and CDR2 are SGHTA and FQGNSA. The CDR3 region has the DNA TGTGCCAGCAGCCCCTGGGACAGGGATTACACTGAAGCTTTCTTT. Translation gives CASSPWDRDYTEAFF.

This clone appeared once. The rearrangement links TRBV2 to TRBJ2-5, with D maybe TRBD2 (6 bases). V lost 1 base, J lost 1 base, and 7 bases lay in between. Germline V gene lookup returns CDR1 SNHLY and CDR2 FYNNEI. The CDR3 totals 14 residues. CDR3 amino acids: CASSEGLVQETQYF. The CDR3 nucleotides read TGTGCCAGCAGTGAAGGACTAGTCCAAGAGACCCAGTACTTC.

V usage is TRBV5-4 and J usage is TRBJ2-2, with D unclear. Trimming took off 4 bases at V and 1 base at J, with 5 bases between the two ends. CDR1 and CDR2 from the germline V gene are SGHNT and YYREEE (reference sequence). The CDR3 covers 13 residues. The CDR3 DNA reads as TGTGCCAGCAGCAAAATGAACACCGGGGAGCTGTTTTTT. Translation: CASSKMNTGELFF.

This clone was picked up one time. The gene calls are TRBV7-2 and TRBJ1-5, with D maybe TRBD1 (5 bases). Trimming stripped 1 base from V and 4 bases from J, with 11 bases between. The germline gives CDR1 SGHTA, CDR2 FQGNSA. This CDR3 contains 15 residues. This chain's CDR3 is CASSLGGLGNQPQHF. The CDR3 nucleotides are TGTGCCAGCAGCTTAGGGGGGTTGGGGAATCAGCCCCAGCATTTT. The full variable domain, with the rest looked up from reference TRBV7-2 and TRBJ1-5, is GAGVSQSPSNKVTEKGKDVELRCDPISGHTALYWYRQSLGQGLEFLIYFQGNSAPDKSGLPSDRFSAERTGGSVSTLTIQRTQQEDSAVYLCASSLGGLGNQPQHFGDGTRLSIL.

V and J are TRBV14 and TRBJ2-3; unclear D gene. V was shortened by 4 bases and J by 5 bases, with 19 bases between the two germline ends. Germline CDR1 and CDR2: SGHDN and FVKESK. The CDR3 covers 16 residues. CDR3 amino acids: CASSPLVVAVGDTQYF. The CDR3 DNA follows: TGTGCCAGCAGCCCCTTAGTTGTAGCAGTTGGAGATACGCAGTATTTT.